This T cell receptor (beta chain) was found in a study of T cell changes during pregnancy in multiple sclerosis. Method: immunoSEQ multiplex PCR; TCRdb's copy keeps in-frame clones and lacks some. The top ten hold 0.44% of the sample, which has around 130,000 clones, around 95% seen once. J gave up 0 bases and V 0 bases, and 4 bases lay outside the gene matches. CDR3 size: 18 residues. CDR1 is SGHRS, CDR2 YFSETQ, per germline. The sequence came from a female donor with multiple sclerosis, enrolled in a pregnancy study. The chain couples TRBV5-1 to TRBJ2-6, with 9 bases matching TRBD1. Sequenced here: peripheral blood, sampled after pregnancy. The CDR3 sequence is CASSLVGTGNSGANVLTF. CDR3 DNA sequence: TGCGCCAGCAGCTTGGTAGGGACAGGGAACTCTGGGGCCAACGTCCTGACTTTC.